These T cell receptor beta chains were read from a single sample in a study of blood T cell repertoires in COVID-19. The repertoire was sequenced with immunoSEQ multiplex PCR; TCRdb's copy has only in-frame clones and lacks some. The sample shows approximately 270,000 clones, roughly 85% of them seen only once. The sample taken for sequencing was PBMCs or T cells enriched from blood (not recorded which). Source of these receptors: a woman in her thirties who had recovered from COVID-19. Both conserved end residues are part of each CDR3. D genes are given only for firm matches. Size values are once, few and many counts, or a class for expanded clones, and some rows have none.

>NA|TRBJ2-7|NA|TRBV6-5
TGTGCCAGCAGTTGGCAGGGGCCCCCTACCTACGAGCAGTACTTC
CASSWQGPPTYEQYF
>NA|TRBJ1-1|NA|TRBV6-1
TGTGCCAGCAGTGAAATAGTCCAGGGGGAAGCTTTCTTT
CASSEIVQGEAFF
>NA|TRBJ2-1|NA|TRBV5-1
TGCGCCAGCAGCCCCGGGACTGCGCGGGACTTGAATGAGCAGTTCTTC
CASSPGTARDLNEQFF
>NA|TRBJ1-2|TRBD1|TRBV5-4
TGTGCCAGCAGCTTGGGGCAGGGGGTTAACTATGGCTACACCTTC
CASSLGQGVNYGYTF
>once|TRBJ1-2|TRBD1|TRBV28
TGTGCCAGCAGTTTATACCTTTCATATTTGAACAGGGGTTATGGCTACACCTTC
CASSLYLSYLNRGYGYTF
>NA|TRBJ1-2|NA|TRBV14
TGTGCCAGCAGCCAAGTCCAGGCCTATGGCTACACCTTC
CASSQVQAYGYTF
>NA|TRBJ2-5|NA|TRBV19
TGTGCCTCAGACGGGGGACGAAAAGAGACCCAGTACTTC
CASDGGRKETQYF
>NA|TRBJ1-6|TRBD1|TRBV28
TGTGCCAGCAGTTTGTCGGGGGACAGGGAAAATTTTCGTCTGCATTCACCCCTCCACTTT
CASSLSGDRENFRLHSPLHF
>NA|TRBJ2-7|TRBD1|TRBV18
TGTGCCAGCTCACAAGGACAGGGGGCTTACTACGAGCAGTACTTC
CASSQGQGAYYEQYF
>NA|TRBJ2-7|NA|TRBV28
TGTGCCAGCAGTTTAGGGGGGGCCGAGCAGTACTTC
CASSLGGAEQYF
>NA|TRBJ2-3|NA|TRBV7-8
TGTGCCAGCAGCTCGAAGCGGGCCTCAGATACGCAGTATTTT
CASSSKRASDTQYF
>NA|TRBJ2-6|NA|TRBV18
TGTGCCAGCTCACCTACACACTCTGGGGCCAACGTCCTGACTTTC
CASSPTHSGANVLTF
>NA|TRBJ1-2|TRBD1|TRBV11-2
TGTGCCAGCAGCGAACGACCGGGACAGCTCTATGGCTACACCTTC
CASSERPGQLYGYTF
>once|TRBJ2-7|TRBD2|TRBV27
TGTGCCAGCAGCCCTCGGGGGGCCTACGAGCAGTACTTC
CASSPRGAYEQYF
>NA|TRBJ2-2|NA|TRBV7-9
TGTGCCAGCAGCTTAGTGGGCGCCGGGGAGCTGTTTTTT
CASSLVGAGELFF
>NA|TRBJ1-1|NA|TRBV7-6
TGTGCCAGCAAACAGGGTGAAAACACTGAAGCTTTCTTT
CASKQGENTEAFF
>NA|TRBJ1-1|NA|TRBV2
TGTGCCAGCAAGGGGGAACTGAACACTGAAGCTTTCTTT
CASKGELNTEAFF
>NA|TRBJ2-7|TRBD1|TRBV5-5
TGTGCCAGCAGCCCTACCCCAGACAGGGGGCTTGACGAGCAGTACTTC
CASSPTPDRGLDEQYF
>NA|TRBJ1-1|NA|TRBV7-8
TGTGCCAGCAGCGGTAAACAGGGACTGAACACTGAAGCTTTCTTT
CASSGKQGLNTEAFF
>once|TRBJ1-5|TRBD1|TRBV7-9
TGTGCCAGCAGCTTCGGACAGGGTGGAGGAGCCCAGCATTTT
CASSFGQGGGAQHF
>NA|TRBJ1-3|TRBD1|TRBV18
TGTGCCAGCTCACCACAAGGCCAGGGGGCCGGAAACACCATATATTTT
CASSPQGQGAGNTIYF
>NA|TRBJ2-7|NA|TRBV9
TGTGCCAGCAGCCCCACCCCGGGGTACTATCCCCCTAACGAGCAGTACTTC
CASSPTPGYYPPNEQYF
>NA|TRBJ1-6|TRBD1|TRBV5-1
TGCGCCAGCAGCTTGGAAAGGGGGCGGGTAAATTCACCCCTCCACTTT
CASSLERGRVNSPLHF
>NA|TRBJ2-5|NA|TRBV6-5
TGTGCCAGCAGTTACAACGGGGCCCGGGGGCAAGAGACCCAGTACTTC
CASSYNGARGQETQYF
>NA|TRBJ1-1|TRBD1|TRBV7-2
TGTGCCAGCAGCTCAAAAATCACAGGGGGCGGATCGGGGACTGAAGCTTTCTTT
CASSSKITGGGSGTEAFF
>NA|TRBJ2-7|TRBD1|TRBV2
TGTGCCACCGGGGACAGGCGCTCCTACGAGCAGTACTTC
CATGDRRSYEQYF
>NA|TRBJ1-2|NA|TRBV15
TGTGCCACCAGCAGAGACACGGCGGAAAAGGTCTATGGCTACACCTTC
CATSRDTAEKVYGYTF
>NA|TRBJ2-3|TRBD2|TRBV10-1
TGCGCCAGCCGCGGGGGGGCCGGAGATACGCAGTATTTT
CASRGGAGDTQYF
>NA|TRBJ2-1|NA|TRBV28
TGTGCCAGCAACTTAATCACAGGGTTGGACAATGAGCAGTTCTTC
CASNLITGLDNEQFF
>NA|TRBJ1-2|TRBD1|TRBV2
TGTGCCAGCGGGCCGGGTACAGGGGGCTCTGGCTACACCTTC
CASGPGTGGSGYTF
>NA|TRBJ2-1|TRBD1|TRBV14
TGTGCCAGCAGCCAAGGGGACAGGGGATTTTCCTACAATGAGCAGTTCTTC
CASSQGDRGFSYNEQFF
>NA|TRBJ1-1|TRBD1|TRBV28
TGTGCCAGCAGTGTCCATGGGACAGTGACTGAAGCTTTCTTT
CASSVHGTVTEAFF
>NA|TRBJ2-5|NA|TRBV23-1
TGCGCCAGCAGTCAGCGCAGGTACCAAGAGACCCAGTACTTC
CASSQRRYQETQYF
>NA|TRBJ2-2|TRBD2|TRBV7-2
TGTGCCATCACGAGAAGCGGGAGAAACACCGGGGAGCTGTTTTTT
CAITRSGRNTGELFF
>NA|TRBJ2-3|TRBD2|TRBV19
TGTGCCAGTAAGAGCGGCGGGAGCAGCACAGATACGCAGTATTTT
CASKSGGSSTDTQYF
>NA|TRBJ2-4|TRBD2|TRBV3-1/TRBV3-2
TGTGCCAGCAGCCAAGACTGGGGGGGACGCATTCAGTACTTC
CASSQDWGGRIQYF
>NA|TRBJ2-7|TRBD1|TRBV19
TGTGCCAGTAGTGACAGGGGCCCCTACGAGCAGTACTTC
CASSDRGPYEQYF
>NA|TRBJ2-1|TRBD2|TRBV28
TGTGCCAGCAGGCCCGGACTAGCGGGAGTGTTCTTC
CASRPGLAGVFF
>NA|TRBJ2-1|NA|TRBV4-1
TGCGCCAGCAGCCAAGGGAACAGGATTTACGATGAGCAGTTCTTC
CASSQGNRIYDEQFF
>NA|TRBJ2-7|NA|TRBV5-1
TGCGCCAGCAGTTCGGGATGGGAATACGAGCAGTACTTC
CASSSGWEYEQYF
>NA|TRBJ2-7|TRBD1|TRBV6-5
TGTGCCAGCAGGCGGGGACAGGGGGTTTCCTACGAGCAGTACTTC
CASRRGQGVSYEQYF
>NA|TRBJ1-5|TRBD1|TRBV2
TGTGCCAGCAGATTACAGGGGCGCCAGAATCAGCCCCAGCATTTT
CASRLQGRQNQPQHF
>NA|TRBJ2-4|NA|TRBV28
TGTGCCAGCAGTCGAATCAGAATTGGAGTAACCAAAAACATTCAGTACTTC
CASSRIRIGVTKNIQYF
>NA|TRBJ2-5|NA|TRBV14
TGTGCCAGCAGCCATACTAGTCGGGAGACCCAGTACTTC
CASSHTSRETQYF
>NA|TRBJ2-7|NA|TRBV4-1
TGCGCCAGCAGCCATATTTTCAGGGGCCTGCCTCCGGGAGAGCAGTACTTC
CASSHIFRGLPPGEQYF
>NA|TRBJ2-7|TRBD1|TRBV19
TGTGCCAGTAGTCCGGGACAGGGAGTGGAGCAGTACTTC
CASSPGQGVEQYF
>NA|TRBJ2-7|NA|TRBV18
TGTGCCAGCTCATCCATGCTCGGCTCCTACGAGCAGTACTTC
CASSSMLGSYEQYF
>NA|TRBJ1-6|TRBD1|TRBV27
TGTGCCAGCAGTTTTGACAGGGGACCCTCCTATAATTCACCCCTCCACTTT
CASSFDRGPSYNSPLHF
>NA|TRBJ2-7|NA|TRBV19
TGTGCCAGTAGTAATAGGGGGGAGCAGTACTTC
CASSNRGEQYF
>NA|TRBJ2-1|TRBD2|TRBV28
TGTGCCAGCAGTTATAGCGGGGGGTCCAATGAGCAGTTCTTC
CASSYSGGSNEQFF
>NA|TRBJ2-2|TRBD1|TRBV3-1/TRBV3-2
TGTGCCAGCAGCTCCGGGACAGGGGAAACCGGGGAGCTGTTTTTT
CASSSGTGETGELFF
>many|TRBJ2-5|NA|TRBV6-5
TGTGCCAGCCGCACTGACGGGGACTCCAAGACCCAGTACTTC
CASRTDGDSKTQYF
>once|TRBJ1-1|NA|TRBV30
TGTGCCTGCCTACCCACCGCTGAAGCTTTCTTT
CACLPTAEAFF